This T cell receptor beta chain is drawn from a study of blood T cell repertoires in COVID-19 (dated by TCRdb to the early 2020s). The study in broad terms: Samples covering the acute and convalescent phases of COVID-19 were provided by collaborators in the United States, Italy and Spain. The material from the prospective study consisted of cDNA or gDNA derived from T cells, B-cell-depleted T cells, or PBMCs. Subjects who had been exposed to COVID-19, were actively infected with it, or had recovered from it provided the deeply sampled blood TCRbeta repertoires that made up the dataset. Nearly every sample came with metadata listing a de-identified subject ID, COVID-19 status, age in years and sex. The samples were drawn from two sources: the first 160 participants of the ongoing ImmuneRACE study, and 950 to 1,500 subjects contributed by 6 global collaborators. The repertoires were released in a freely available public database intended as a resource for research on the immune response to SARS-CoV-2. Where HLA class I and class II types were available, the types were taken from metadata supplied by the sample provider, not from assay-based typing.

Sequences LGHNA (CDR1) and YNFKEQ (CDR2) are obtained from the germline V gene. Between the V and J ends, shortened by 1 base and 5 bases respectively, the junction contains 8 bases. The CDR3, from cysteine to phenylalanine, totals 13 residues. The DNA shown is the 39-base CDR3, in frame from base 1. What the authors observed across the whole study: The quantity of clinical and demographic metadata differed by source and by participant and was supplied without curation.

Whole blood was collected in K2EDTA tubes by collaborating institutions according to the institutions' own protocols. For TCRbeta analysis, collaborator samples were shipped as frozen whole blood, as isolated PBMCs, or as DNA extracted from either sample type. The immunoSEQ Assay, a bias-controlled multiplex PCR, was used to amplify TCRbeta CDR3 regions from genomic DNA. The paper's processing steps were these. Nucleated cell counts per sample were estimated from amplification of reference gene primers within the assay. To quantify the absolute abundance of each unique TCRbeta CDR3 rearrangement, sequence reads were collapsed and filtered. For each sample, productive Simpson clonality was calculated as the square root of Simpson's diversity index over productive rearrangements. Entries here come from immuneACCESS through TCRdb and include only in-frame sequences with V and J called. Some clones fail to appear in such tables; in the studies checked, an unresolved V gene covers under half of the shortfall, and the cause of the remainder is unknown. V and J calls and clone size are as listed in that table; D and trimming were resolved from the DNA. The sample table contains 50,000 or so clones; only one count was recorded for about 82% of them. Around 25% of the sample rests with the top ten.

In the case of this clone: The target of this receptor is not known. The input lacks base qualities; no much larger clone sits a single base away.

The clonotype was recovered from a woman of 80 years or more with acute or convalescent COVID-19. Sample: peripheral blood. This chain joins TRBV4-2 to TRBJ2-5; the D gene is perhaps TRBD2, on 5 matching bases. The CDR3: CASSQGGRETQYF. The bases are TGTGCCAGCAGCCAAGGAGGGCGCGAGACCCAGTACTTC.